This is a list of T cell receptor beta chains from one sample in a study of T cell responses to AZD1222 COVID-19 vaccine. The method was immunoSEQ multiplex PCR; TCRdb's version includes in-frame clones alone and lacks a portion of them. The sample lists 90,000 to 150,000 clones, approximately 87% seen once, with approximately 3.5% in the top ten. Sequenced material: peripheral blood, taken on day 0 of AZD1222 vaccination. These receptors came from an adult in good health. The CDR3 runs from the conserved cysteine through the conserved F or W. D genes are given only for firm matches. Clone size, where shown, is once, few, many, or a class for clones that have expanded.

D	size	V	J	DNA	CDR3
NA	NA	TRBV12-3/TRBV12-4	TRBJ1-5	TGTGCCAGCAGTGTCGTAGGCAATCAGCCCCAGCATTTT	CASSVVGNQPQHF
NA	NA	TRBV9	TRBJ1-1	TGTGCCAGCAGCGTGGGACATACCTCTGGCGCCACTGAAGCTTTCTTT	CASSVGHTSGATEAFF
NA	NA	TRBV21-1	TRBJ2-1	TGTGCCAGCAGAATCCCCCACCGGGAGGAGCAGTTCTTC	CASRIPHREEQFF
TRBD1	NA	TRBV7-9	TRBJ1-4	TGTGCCAGCAGCGCGGGGCAGGGGGTTCTGGAAAAACTGTTTTTT	CASSAGQGVLEKLFF
TRBD1	NA	TRBV3-1/TRBV3-2	TRBJ1-1	TGTGCCAGCAGATCTCAGAGGGGGCAGGGGGGCACTGAAGCTTTCTTT	CASRSQRGQGGTEAFF
TRBD2	NA	TRBV29-1	TRBJ2-6	TGCAGCGCATCCGGGAGGAGTTTCTCTGGGGCCAACGTCCTGACTTTC	CSASGRSFSGANVLTF
TRBD2	NA	TRBV7-2	TRBJ2-5	TGTGCCAGCAGCTTCGGGGGGACCCAAGAGACCCAGTACTTC	CASSFGGTQETQYF
NA	NA	TRBV5-1	TRBJ1-2	TGCGCCAGCGGTGTTGGGACCGGGAATGGCTACACCTTC	CASGVGTGNGYTF
NA	NA	TRBV11-3	TRBJ2-2	TGTGCCAGCAGCTTGGGGGTCAACACCGGGGAGCTGTTTTTT	CASSLGVNTGELFF
NA	NA	TRBV5-1	TRBJ1-2	TGCGCCAGCAGCTTGGCCGCGGGGCAGCGGTATGGCTACACCTTC	CASSLAAGQRYGYTF
NA	NA	TRBV6-1	TRBJ2-1	TGTGCCAGCAGTGAATCGGAGCGGACAAGGCTCGATGAGCAGTTCTTC	CASSESERTRLDEQFF
NA	NA	TRBV9	TRBJ1-2	TGTGCCAGCAGCGTAGGCTGGCAGAACTATGGCTACACCTTC	CASSVGWQNYGYTF
NA	NA	TRBV6-5	TRBJ1-2	TGTGCCAGCAGTTTCAGGAAACCGAGGGATGGCTACACCTTC	CASSFRKPRDGYTF
NA	NA	TRBV2	TRBJ1-3	TGTGCCAGCAGGGGAGGCTCTGGCTCTGGAAACACCATATATTTT	CASRGGSGSGNTIYF
NA	NA	TRBV14	TRBJ1-2	TGTGCCAGCAGCCAAGAGTTGTACACCGAGGGAACCTTC	CASSQELYTEGTF
TRBD2	NA	TRBV7-2	TRBJ2-7	TGTGCCAGCAGCTTAGTCCTGACTAGCGGGGGGGCCTACGAGCAGTACTTC	CASSLVLTSGGAYEQYF
NA	few	TRBV4-2	TRBJ1-2	TGTGCCAGCAGCCAAGGAGAGGGCCTTAACTATGGCTACACCTTC	CASSQGEGLNYGYTF
TRBD1	NA	TRBV10-2	TRBJ2-7	TGCGCCAGCAGTGGTTGGACAGGGGGCGAGCAGTACTTC	CASSGWTGGEQYF
NA	NA	TRBV4-2	TRBJ1-2	TGTGCCAGCAGCCAGAGAGGTGGCTACACCTTC	CASSQRGGYTF
TRBD2	once	TRBV7-2	TRBJ2-3	TGTGCCAGCAGCGAGACGGGGGGGTTTGGAGATACGCAGTATTTT	CASSETGGFGDTQYF
NA	NA	TRBV6-1	TRBJ2-3	TGTGCCAGCAGTTCGCCATTTACGCAGTATTTT	CASSSPFTQYF
NA	NA	TRBV27	TRBJ1-4	TGTGCCAGCAGATACATTGCAACTAATGAAAAACTGTTTTTT	CASRYIATNEKLFF
NA	NA	TRBV5-1	TRBJ2-2	TGCGCCAGCAGCTTGCAGGGGATCACCGGGGAGCTGTTTTTT	CASSLQGITGELFF
NA	NA	TRBV27	TRBJ2-2	TGTGCCAGCACCCGGGAAGTAACCCCCACCGGGGAGCTGTTTTTT	CASTREVTPTGELFF
NA	NA	TRBV6-2/TRBV6-3	TRBJ1-5	TGTGCCAGCAGTTACCCTATGGGGGGATTGAGTCAGCCCCAGCATTTT	CASSYPMGGLSQPQHF
NA	NA	TRBV6-5	TRBJ2-7	TGTGCCAGCAGTTATTCTGGATCAGGGGTCCTCTACGAGCAGTACTTC	CASSYSGSGVLYEQYF
NA	NA	TRBV5-1	TRBJ2-7	TGCGCCAGCAGCACGTCAACAGGGTACGAGCAGTACTTC	CASSTSTGYEQYF
NA	many	TRBV19	TRBJ1-6	TGTGCCAGTAGTAAGGTCGGGACACCTAATTCACCCCTCCACTTT	CASSKVGTPNSPLHF
TRBD2	NA	TRBV6-1	TRBJ2-3	TGTGCCAGCAGTGAAGGACTAGCGGGGGGTTCGGATACGCAGTATTTT	CASSEGLAGGSDTQYF
NA	NA	TRBV19	TRBJ1-5	TGTGCCAGTAGTACCCCGACAGGACTTTATAGCAATCAGCCCCAGCATTTT	CASSTPTGLYSNQPQHF
NA	once	TRBV9	TRBJ1-2	TGTGCCAGCAGCGTAGGGGCTCATGGCTACACCTTC	CASSVGAHGYTF
TRBD1	NA	TRBV5-5	TRBJ1-1	TGTGCCAGCAGCCCTGGGACAGGGGATGGTACTGAAGCTTTCTTT	CASSPGTGDGTEAFF
NA	NA	TRBV3-1/TRBV3-2	TRBJ1-5	TGTGCCAGCAGCCAAGGTAGGGCCCCGCCGGGGCAGCCCCAGCATTTT	CASSQGRAPPGQPQHF
NA	NA	TRBV6-2/TRBV6-3	TRBJ1-2	TGTGCCAGCAGTTCGATCACCTCAGCCTATGGCTACACCTTC	CASSSITSAYGYTF
NA	NA	TRBV9	TRBJ1-3	TGTGCCAGCAGCGTAGCGGTGGAAAACACCATATATTTT	CASSVAVENTIYF
NA	NA	TRBV10-2	TRBJ1-6	TGCGCCAGCAGTGCGGGCCAGGCGCGTTCACCCCTCCACTTT	CASSAGQARSPLHF
TRBD1	NA	TRBV7-9	TRBJ1-2	TGTGCCAGCAAGTCGACAGGGGCAAGTTGGAACTATGGCTACACCTTC	CASKSTGASWNYGYTF
NA	NA	TRBV6-2/TRBV6-3	TRBJ1-5	TGTGCCAGCAGTTACTTCGGGGATCAGCCCCAGCATTTT	CASSYFGDQPQHF
TRBD1	NA	TRBV6-6	TRBJ1-6	TGTGCCAGCAGTAACTACGCAGGGGGTTCACCCCTCCACTTT	CASSNYAGGSPLHF
TRBD2	NA	TRBV29-1	TRBJ2-3	TGCAGCGTCCGCGGGGGGGCAGGAGATACGCAGTATTTT	CSVRGGAGDTQYF
TRBD2	once	TRBV6-2/TRBV6-3	TRBJ2-5	TGTGCCAGCAGTTATAGCGGGGGGGTGGAGACCCAGTACTTC	CASSYSGGVETQYF
NA	once	TRBV2	TRBJ1-4	TGTGCCAGCAGACAGGGCCCTAAACTGTTTTTT	CASRQGPKLFF
NA	NA	TRBV5-1	TRBJ2-5	TGCGCCAGCAGCTTCCGCGCCACCGGGGAGACCCAGTACTTC	CASSFRATGETQYF
TRBD1	NA	TRBV27	TRBJ1-5	TGTGCCAGCACTACAGGGGGTCAGCCCCAGCATTTT	CASTTGGQPQHF
TRBD1	NA	TRBV7-2	TRBJ2-2	TGTGCCAGCAGGCAAACAGGGGGCATTGACGGGGAGCTGTTTTTT	CASRQTGGIDGELFF
NA	few	TRBV29-1	TRBJ2-4	TGCAGCGTTGAAGATGCCACAAACGAAAACATTCAGTACTTC	CSVEDATNENIQYF
NA	NA	TRBV3-1/TRBV3-2	TRBJ2-1	TGTGCCAGCAGCCTCGCGGGGGCCAAGTACAATGAGCAGTTCTTC	CASSLAGAKYNEQFF
NA	NA	TRBV5-1	TRBJ2-3	TGCGCCAGCAGCTTCCCGGGGGAGGATACGCAGTATTTT	CASSFPGEDTQYF